Listed here are 19 T cell receptor beta chains from one sample, sequenced in a study of Ad26.COV2.S vaccination and SARS-CoV-2 variants. Treatment given: about 20 received Ad26.COV2.S at low or high dose, single or two shots; about five received placebo; per-sample allocation not given. Day 63 following the first vaccine or placebo injection was when the samples were taken. Produced via immunoSEQ multiplex PCR; TCRdb's table is partial and in-frame only. Of around 270,000 clones listed, approximately 88% are singletons. The material was peripheral blood, obtained in a trial of Ad26.COV2.S vaccine versus placebo. These receptors were obtained from a person between 18 and 65 years old who received the Ad26.COV2.S COVID-19 vaccine or a placebo.

V is TRBV6-5 and J is TRBJ1-4; D may be TRBD1 (6 bases). The CDR3 runs 14 residues. The ends were cut back, 9 bases at V and 5 bases at J, with 16 bases in the middle. Looked up from germline, CDR1 is MNHEY and CDR2 is SVGAGI. CDR3 protein: CASKSGTRNEKLFF. CDR3 coding DNA: TGTGCCAGTAAATCCGGGACAAGAAATGAAAAACTGTTTTTT.

This clone showed up just once. The rearrangement links TRBV7-9 to TRBJ2-7; D perhaps matches TRBD1 (6 bases). This CDR3 is built from 15 residues. Per the germline V gene, CDR1 is SEHNR and CDR2 is FQNEAQ (reference sequence). Trimming took 7 bases from V and 7 from J, leaving 23 bases between them. As DNA, the CDR3 is TGTGCCAGCACCATAGAACAGGGCCTCTTGGAGGAGCAGTACTTC. This sequence encodes CASTIEQGLLEEQYF.

This chain links TRBV7-9 with TRBJ2-7; D not certain. Per the germline V gene, CDR1 is SEHNR and CDR2 is FQNEAQ (reference sequence). V lost 0 bases, J lost 6 bases, and 9 bases lay in between. This CDR3 spans 13 amino acids. CDR3 nucleotide sequence: TGTGCCAGCAGCTTAGCGCCCGGGCCCGAGCAGTACGTC. Protein: CASSLAPGPEQYV.

V is TRBV18 and J is TRBJ1-4, with D uncertain. V dropped 1 base and J dropped 8 bases, with 14 bases sitting between them. Per germline, CDR1 KGHSH and CDR2 LQKENI. The CDR3 runs to 15 residues. The chain's CDR3 is CASSPLSPPQEKLFF. The CDR3 nucleotides read TGTGCCAGCTCACCACTGAGTCCCCCCCAGGAAAAACTGTTTTTT.

This chain uses TRBV6-5 with TRBJ1-2, with D tentatively TRBD1 (6 bases). The CDR3 sequence is 16 residues long. V lost 0 bases to trimming and J lost 0 bases, with 11 bases between them. Germline V lookup: CDR1 MNHEY, CDR2 SVGAGI. CDR3 bases: TGTGCCAGCAGTTACTCGACCGGGACACCTAACTATGGCTACACCTTC. This translates into CASSYSTGTPNYGYTF.

The chain uses TRBV7-9 and TRBJ1-2; TRBD1 might be the D (6 bases). The CDR3 consists of 14 residues. Trimming shortened V by 7 bases and J by 3 bases, and 15 bases separated the two germline ends. Germline CDR1 SEHNR, CDR2 FQNEAQ (reference sequence). The CDR3 bases are TGTGCCAGCACTCGGGGGGACAACTACTATGGCTACACCTTC. It is translated as CASTRGDNYYGYTF. Together with reference TRBV7-9 and TRBJ1-2, the CDR3 gives the full variable domain: DTGVSQNPRHKITKRGQNVTFRCDPISEHNRLYWYRQTLGQGPEFLTYFQNEAQLEKSRLLSDRFSAERPKGSFSTLEIQRTEQGDSAMYLCASTRGDNYYGYTFGSGTRLTVV.

V usage is TRBV7-2 and J usage is TRBJ1-6; D gene unclear. From germline, CDR1 is SGHTA and CDR2 FQGNSA. The CDR3 length is 13 residues. V was cut by 1 base and J by 11 bases, with 9 bases left in between. CDR3 in amino acids: CASSLELYPPLHF. The CDR3 nucleotides are TGTGCCAGCAGCTTAGAACTGTATCCACCCCTCCACTTT.

The V call is TRBV5-5, the J call TRBJ2-2; D is unresolved. The V end was cut by 0 bases, the J end by 3 bases, with 6 bases between. The CDR3 is made up of 14 amino acids. CDR1 is SGHKS and CDR2 is YYEKEE in the germline V gene (reference sequence). The CDR3 loop is CASSLVRDTGELFF. The DNA of the CDR3 is TGTGCCAGCAGCTTGGTTAGGGACACCGGGGAGCTGTTTTTT.

The genes are TRBV5-1 and TRBJ2-1; tentatively, D is TRBD2 (6 bases). CDR1 is SGHRS, CDR2 YFSETQ, per germline. The length of the CDR3 is 14 residues. With 8 bases removed from V and 3 bases from J, the gap between germline ends came to 15 bases. The CDR3 coding sequence is TGCGCCAGTTGGAGGGGACCTCGCTACAATGAGCAGTTCTTC. This encodes CASWRGPRYNEQFF.

CDR3 sequence reads: CASSWLADYEQYV. The CDR3 DNA reads as TGTGCCAGCAGCTGGCTAGCGGACTACGAGCAGTACGTC. This chain joins TRBV7-2 and TRBJ2-7, with TRBD2 matching 7 bases. Unmatched junction bases numbered 3, after V lost 4 bases and J lost 3 bases. The CDR3 runs to 13 residues. From germline, CDR1 is SGHTA and CDR2 FQGNSA.

The chain employs TRBV3-1 (or the pseudogene TRBV3-2) and TRBJ2-3; 10 positions match TRBD2. V lost 5 bases, J lost 4 bases, and 6 bases stayed unmatched. Germline values: CDR1 LGHDT, CDR2 YNNKEL (reference sequence). CDR3 length equals 15 residues. The CDR3 DNA is TGTGCCAGCAGCATTAGTAGCGGGAGGCCAGATACGCAGTATTTT. Protein product: CASSISSGRPDTQYF.

The genes are TRBV12-3 or TRBV12-4 and TRBJ1-2; D unclear. CDR3 length equals 13 residues. With 1 base removed from V and 6 bases from J, the gap between germline ends came to 9 bases. The chain's CDR3 is CASSLGTADGYTF. The CDR3 DNA follows: TGTGCCAGCAGTTTAGGGACGGCCGATGGCTACACCTTC.

This chain links TRBV3-1 (or the pseudogene TRBV3-2) with TRBJ2-3; D gene ambiguous. CDR1 and CDR2 (germline): LGHDT, YNNKEL (reference sequence). This CDR3 is built from 15 residues. Between the trimmed V and J ends, which lost 0 bases and 2 bases, there was a span of 9 bases. The CDR3 region is CASSQERRHTDTQYF. The CDR3 nucleotides read TGTGCCAGCAGCCAAGAGAGGAGACACACAGATACGCAGTATTTT.

The V call is TRBV10-1, the J call TRBJ2-7; D is undetermined. The CDR3 length is 9 residues. Trimming left V 11 bases short and J 7 bases short, with 9 bases between. CDR1 WNHNN and CDR2 SYGVQD come from the germline V gene (reference sequence). CDR3 in DNA: TGCGCCGGAATGGGGGAGCAGTACGTC. It specifies CAGMGEQYV.

The CDR3 coding sequence is TGCGCCAGCAGCCAACAGGAGGCAGATACGCAGTATTTT. Protein product: CASSQQEADTQYF. The chain combines TRBV4-3 with TRBJ2-3; D is possibly TRBD2 (5 bases). Germline V gene lookup returns CDR1 LGHNA and CDR2 YSLEER. The CDR3 is made up of 13 amino acids. Trimming shortened V by 2 bases and J by 4 bases, and 7 bases separated the two germline ends.

The chain couples TRBV7-2 to TRBJ1-1; D may be TRBD1 (5 bases). CDR3 size: 15 residues. The germline gives CDR1 SGHTA, CDR2 FQGNSA. Deletions cut 7 bases from V and 5 bases from J, with 20 bases between. Here the CDR3 reads CASTVSWGRATEAFF. The CDR3 DNA reads TGTGCCAGCACTGTATCCTGGGGGAGGGCGACTGAAGCTTTCTTT.

This sequence joins TRBV7-2 and TRBJ2-2, with 12 bases lining up with TRBD2. The germline gives CDR1 SGHTA, CDR2 FQGNSA. The CDR3 runs 17 residues. The V and J ends lost 6 bases and 5 bases, in that order; junction bases with no gene match: 10. The CDR3, as DNA: TGTGCCAGCAGATCACGACTAGCGGGAGTCCTTACCGGGGAGCTGTTTTTT. This encodes CASRSRLAGVLTGELFF. Based on the CDR3 plus reference TRBV7-2 and TRBJ2-2, the full variable domain is GAGVSQSPSNKVTEKGKDVELRCDPISGHTALYWYRQSLGQGLEFLIYFQGNSAPDKSGLPSDRFSAERTGGSVSTLTIQRTQQEDSAVYLCASRSRLAGVLTGELFFGEGSRLTVL.

The rearrangement joins TRBV27 to TRBJ2-5, with 8 bases aligning to TRBD2. The CDR3 loop spans 16 amino acids. The germline gives CDR1 MNHEY, CDR2 SMNVEV (reference sequence). Unmatched junction bases numbered 11, after V lost 5 bases and J lost 3 bases. This chain's CDR3 is CASSTYRGGIEETQYF. The CDR3 nucleotides read TGTGCCAGCAGTACATACCGGGGGGGCATCGAAGAGACCCAGTACTTC.

The genes are TRBV18 and TRBJ1-4, with 7 bases matching TRBD1. Germline V lookup: CDR1 KGHSH, CDR2 LQKENI. The CDR3 runs to 14 residues. With 3 bases clipped from V and 8 bases from J, the junction kept 6 bases outside the gene matches. DNA for the CDR3: TGTGCCAGCTCACCCCAGGGGGTTGGAGAAAAACTGTTTTTT. Protein: CASSPQGVGEKLFF.